The present T cell receptor (beta chain) was sequenced within a study of esophageal squamous cell carcinoma under preoperative chemotherapy. On this clonotype: Its antigen is not known.

The time point was: before preoperative PTX-NDP chemotherapy. MiXCR, applied by TCRdb to the PCR reads, yields one record per CDR3 protein. The data contain about 15,000 distinct CDR3 sequences, around half of them seen just once; the ten biggest clones take up approximately 29%. Study-wide results and caveats: Peripheral T cells showed a significant TCR diversity increase after chemotherapy, unlike tumor-infiltrating lymphocytes.

Sample acquisition took place from a patient given preoperative chemotherapy. This clonotype was obtained from a human donor with esophageal squamous cell carcinoma. The donor label of this sample is uncertain.

The CDR3 loop reads CASFNKGQFF. The CDR3 coding sequence is TGTGCCAGCTTCAACAAAGGGCAGTTCTTC. The chain links TRBV27 to TRBJ2-1; no clear D. The CDR3 runs 10 residues. Deletions cut 8 bases from V and 12 bases from J, with 11 bases between. Per germline, CDR1 MNHEY and CDR2 SMNVEV (reference sequence).